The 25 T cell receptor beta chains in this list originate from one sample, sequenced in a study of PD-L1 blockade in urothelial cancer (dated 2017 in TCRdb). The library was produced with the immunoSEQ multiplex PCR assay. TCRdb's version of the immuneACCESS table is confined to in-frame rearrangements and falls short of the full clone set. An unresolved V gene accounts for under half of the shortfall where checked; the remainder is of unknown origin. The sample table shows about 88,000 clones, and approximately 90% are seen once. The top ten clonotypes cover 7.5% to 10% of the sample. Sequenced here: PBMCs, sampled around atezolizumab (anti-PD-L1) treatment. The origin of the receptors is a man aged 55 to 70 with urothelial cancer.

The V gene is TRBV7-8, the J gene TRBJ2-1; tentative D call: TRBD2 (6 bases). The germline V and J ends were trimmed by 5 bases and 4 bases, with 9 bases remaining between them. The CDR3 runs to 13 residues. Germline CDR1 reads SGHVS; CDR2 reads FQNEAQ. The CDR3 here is CASSLSGYNEQFF. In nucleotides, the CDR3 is TGTGCCAGCAGCCTTAGCGGATACAATGAGCAGTTCTTC. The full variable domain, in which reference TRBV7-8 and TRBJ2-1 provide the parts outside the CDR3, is GAGVSQSPRYKVAKRGQDVALRCDPISGHVSLFWYQQALGQGPEFLTYFQNEAQLDKSGLPSDRFFAERPEGSVSTLKIQRTQQEDSAVYLCASSLSGYNEQFFGPGTRLTVL.

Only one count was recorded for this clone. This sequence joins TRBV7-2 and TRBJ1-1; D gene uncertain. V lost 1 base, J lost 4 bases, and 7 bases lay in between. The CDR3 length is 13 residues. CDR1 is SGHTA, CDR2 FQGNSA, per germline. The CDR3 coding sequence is TGTGCCAGCAGCTTAGTGGGGAGCACTGAAGCTTTCTTT. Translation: CASSLVGSTEAFF.

For the CDR3, the DNA is TGTGCCAGCAGTCGGGGGGAACAGCCCCAGCATTTT. Amino acids: CASSRGEQPQHF. The rearrangement links TRBV28 to TRBJ1-5, with TRBD1 as a possible D gene (5 bases). Trimming took off 5 bases at V and 7 bases at J, with 9 bases between the two ends. The CDR3 has 12 amino acids. CDR1 MDHEN and CDR2 SYDVKM come from the germline V gene.

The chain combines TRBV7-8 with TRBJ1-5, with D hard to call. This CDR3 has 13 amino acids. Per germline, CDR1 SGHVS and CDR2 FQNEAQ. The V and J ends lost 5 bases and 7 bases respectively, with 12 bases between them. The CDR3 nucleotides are TGTGCCAGCAGCCCCGCGGTCAACCAGCCCCAGCATTTT. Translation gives CASSPAVNQPQHF. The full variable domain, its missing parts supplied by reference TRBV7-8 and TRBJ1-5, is GAGVSQSPRYKVAKRGQDVALRCDPISGHVSLFWYQQALGQGPEFLTYFQNEAQLDKSGLPSDRFFAERPEGSVSTLKIQRTQQEDSAVYLCASSPAVNQPQHFGDGTRLSIL.

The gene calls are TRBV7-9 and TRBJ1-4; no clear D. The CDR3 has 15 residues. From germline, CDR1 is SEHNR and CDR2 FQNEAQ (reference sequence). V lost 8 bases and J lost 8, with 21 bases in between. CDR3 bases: TGTGCCAGCCTCCCTCCCGCGGGGTTGTCGGAAAAACTGTTTTTT. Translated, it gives CASLPPAGLSEKLFF.

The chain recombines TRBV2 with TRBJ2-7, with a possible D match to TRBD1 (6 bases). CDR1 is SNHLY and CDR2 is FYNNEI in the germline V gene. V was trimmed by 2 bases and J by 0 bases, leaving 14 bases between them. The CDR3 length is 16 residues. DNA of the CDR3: TGTGCCAGCAGTGAAACCTTGCAGGGGCGCTCCTACGAGCAGTACTTC. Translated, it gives CASSETLQGRSYEQYF. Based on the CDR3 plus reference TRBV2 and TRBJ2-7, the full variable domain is EPEVTQTPSHQVTQMGQEVILRCVPISNHLYFYWYRQILGQKVEFLVSFYNNEISEKSEIFDDQFSVERPDGSNFTLKIRSTKLEDSAMYFCASSETLQGRSYEQYFGPGTRLTVT.

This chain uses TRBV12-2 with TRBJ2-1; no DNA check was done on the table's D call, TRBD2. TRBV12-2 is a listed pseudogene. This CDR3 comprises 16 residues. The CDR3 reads CASRQGTSGEFNEQFF. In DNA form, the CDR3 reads TGTGCAAGTCGGCAAGGGACTAGCGGGGAATTCAATGAGCAGTTCTTC.

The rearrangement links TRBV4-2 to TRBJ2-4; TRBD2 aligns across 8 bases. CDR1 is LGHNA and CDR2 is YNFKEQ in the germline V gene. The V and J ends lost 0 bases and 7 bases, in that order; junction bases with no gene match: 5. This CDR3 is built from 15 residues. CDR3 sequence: CASSQDFASGNIQYF. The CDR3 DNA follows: TGTGCCAGCAGCCAAGATTTTGCTAGCGGGAACATTCAGTACTTC.

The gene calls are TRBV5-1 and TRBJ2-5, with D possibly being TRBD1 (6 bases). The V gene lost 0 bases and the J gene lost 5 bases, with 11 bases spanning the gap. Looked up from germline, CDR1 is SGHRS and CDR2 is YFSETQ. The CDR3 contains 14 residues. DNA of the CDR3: TGCGCCAGCAGCTTGGGTGGGGGCTGGGAGACCCAGTACTTC. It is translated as CASSLGGGWETQYF.

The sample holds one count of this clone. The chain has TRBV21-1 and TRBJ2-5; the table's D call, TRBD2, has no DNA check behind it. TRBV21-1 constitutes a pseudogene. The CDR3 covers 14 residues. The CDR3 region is CASSHPGGRETQYF. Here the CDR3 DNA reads TGTGCCAGCAGTCACCCCGGGGGGCGAGAGACCCAGTACTTC.

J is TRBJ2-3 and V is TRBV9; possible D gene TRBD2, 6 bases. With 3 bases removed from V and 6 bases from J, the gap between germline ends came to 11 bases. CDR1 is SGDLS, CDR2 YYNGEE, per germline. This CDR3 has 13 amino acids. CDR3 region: CASSASGVDTQYF. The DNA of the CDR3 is TGTGCCAGCAGCGCCTCGGGGGTGGATACGCAGTATTTT.

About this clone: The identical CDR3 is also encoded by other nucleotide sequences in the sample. The CDR3: CASSLSGSTDTQYF. In DNA, the CDR3 is TGCGCCAGCAGCTTATCGGGGAGCACAGATACGCAGTATTTT. The rearrangement uses TRBV5-1 and TRBJ2-3; tentative D call: TRBD2 (5 bases). The CDR3 is 14 amino acids. V lost 2 bases to trimming and J lost 0 bases, with 7 bases between them. Germline V lookup: CDR1 SGHRS, CDR2 YFSETQ. Full variable domain (rest looked up from reference TRBV5-1 and TRBJ2-3): KAGVTQTPRYLIKTRGQQVTLSCSPISGHRSVSWYQQTPGQGLQFLFEYFSETQRNKGNFPGRFSGRQFSNSRSEMNVSTLELGDSALYLCASSLSGSTDTQYFGPGTRLTVL.

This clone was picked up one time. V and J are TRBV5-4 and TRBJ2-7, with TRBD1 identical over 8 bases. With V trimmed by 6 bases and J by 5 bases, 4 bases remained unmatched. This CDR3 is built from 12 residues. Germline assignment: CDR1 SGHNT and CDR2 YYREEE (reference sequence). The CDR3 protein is CASNRQGNEQYF. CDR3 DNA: TGTGCCAGCAACCGACAGGGGAACGAGCAGTACTTC.

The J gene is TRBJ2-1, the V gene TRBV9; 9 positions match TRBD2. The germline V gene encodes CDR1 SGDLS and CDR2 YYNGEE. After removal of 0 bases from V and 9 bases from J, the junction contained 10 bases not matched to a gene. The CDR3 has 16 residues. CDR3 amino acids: CASSVAPRGRATEQFF. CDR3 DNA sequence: TGTGCCAGCAGCGTAGCTCCGCGCGGGAGGGCGACTGAGCAGTTCTTC.

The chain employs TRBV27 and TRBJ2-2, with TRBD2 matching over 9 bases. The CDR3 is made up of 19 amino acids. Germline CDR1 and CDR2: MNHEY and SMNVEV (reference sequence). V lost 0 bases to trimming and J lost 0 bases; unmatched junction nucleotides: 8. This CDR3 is CASSLSTGRGGSNTGELFF. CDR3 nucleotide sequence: TGTGCCAGCAGTTTATCGACTGGGCGGGGGGGCTCGAACACCGGGGAGCTGTTTTTT.

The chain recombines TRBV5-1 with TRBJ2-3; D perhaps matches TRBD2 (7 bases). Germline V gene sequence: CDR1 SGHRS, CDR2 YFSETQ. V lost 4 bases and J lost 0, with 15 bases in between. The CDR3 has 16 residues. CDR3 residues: CASSILRGGSTDTQYF. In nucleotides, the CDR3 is TGCGCCAGCAGCATCCTTCGCGGGGGCAGCACAGATACGCAGTATTTT.

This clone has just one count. The CDR3 DNA sequence: TGCGCCAGCAGCACGACAGGGAGGAGAGAGACCCAGTACTTC. Its protein is CASSTTGRRETQYF. V and J are TRBV5-1 and TRBJ2-5; the D gene is possibly TRBD1 (7 bases). There are 14 residues in the CDR3. CDR1 and CDR2 from the germline V gene are SGHRS and YFSETQ. The V end lost 4 bases, the J end lost 4 bases, and 14 bases lay between the germline ends.

The CDR3: CASRLTGVNYGYTF. The CDR3 coding sequence is TGCGCCAGCAGACTTACAGGGGTTAACTATGGCTACACCTTC. The chain couples TRBV5-1 to TRBJ1-2, with 7 positions matching TRBD1. Trimming removed 5 bases from V and 1 base from J; junction bases left unmatched: 5. This CDR3 region has 14 residues. Germline V lookup: CDR1 SGHRS, CDR2 YFSETQ.

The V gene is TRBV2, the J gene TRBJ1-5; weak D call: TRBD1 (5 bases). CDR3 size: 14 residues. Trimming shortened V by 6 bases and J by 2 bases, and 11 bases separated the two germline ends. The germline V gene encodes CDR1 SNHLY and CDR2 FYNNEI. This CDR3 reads CASSSGGRNQPQHF. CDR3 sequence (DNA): TGTGCCAGCAGCTCCGGGGGACGCAATCAGCCCCAGCATTTT.

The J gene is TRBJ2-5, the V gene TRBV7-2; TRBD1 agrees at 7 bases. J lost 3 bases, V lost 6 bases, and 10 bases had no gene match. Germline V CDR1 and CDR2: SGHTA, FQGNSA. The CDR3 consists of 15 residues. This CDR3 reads CASSRPSGGEETQYF. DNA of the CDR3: TGTGCCAGCAGTCGCCCCTCAGGGGGAGAAGAGACCCAGTACTTC.

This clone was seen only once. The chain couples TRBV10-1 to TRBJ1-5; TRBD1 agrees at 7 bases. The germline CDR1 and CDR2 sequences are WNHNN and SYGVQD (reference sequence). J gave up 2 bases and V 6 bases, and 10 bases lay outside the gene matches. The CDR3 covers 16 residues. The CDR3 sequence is CASRRQGLGGNQPQHF. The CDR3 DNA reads TGCGCCAGCAGGCGACAGGGATTGGGGGGCAATCAGCCCCAGCATTTT.

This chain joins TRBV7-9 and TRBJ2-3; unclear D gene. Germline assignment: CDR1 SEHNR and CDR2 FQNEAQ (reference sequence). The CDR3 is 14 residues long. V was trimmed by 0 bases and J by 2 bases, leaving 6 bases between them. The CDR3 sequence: CASSLAPDTDTQYF. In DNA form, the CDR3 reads TGTGCCAGCAGCTTAGCACCAGACACAGATACGCAGTATTTT. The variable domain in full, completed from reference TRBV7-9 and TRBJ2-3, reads DTGVSQNPRHKITKRGQNVTFRCDPISEHNRLYWYRQTLGQGPEFLTYFQNEAQLEKSRLLSDRFSAERPKGSFSTLEIQRTEQGDSAMYLCASSLAPDTDTQYFGPGTRLTVL.

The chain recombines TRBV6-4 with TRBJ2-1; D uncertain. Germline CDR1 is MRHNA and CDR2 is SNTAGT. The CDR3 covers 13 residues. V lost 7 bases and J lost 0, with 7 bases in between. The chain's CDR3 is CASTSVSYNEQFF. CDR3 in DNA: TGTGCCAGCACCTCTGTCTCCTACAATGAGCAGTTCTTC.

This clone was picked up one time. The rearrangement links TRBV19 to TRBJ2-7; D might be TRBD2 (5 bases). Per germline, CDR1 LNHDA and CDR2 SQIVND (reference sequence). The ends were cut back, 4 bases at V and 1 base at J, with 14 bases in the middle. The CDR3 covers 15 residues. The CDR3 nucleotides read TGTGCCAGTAGTACCCAGGCTGGGAGATCCTACGAGCAGTACTTC. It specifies CASSTQAGRSYEQYF.

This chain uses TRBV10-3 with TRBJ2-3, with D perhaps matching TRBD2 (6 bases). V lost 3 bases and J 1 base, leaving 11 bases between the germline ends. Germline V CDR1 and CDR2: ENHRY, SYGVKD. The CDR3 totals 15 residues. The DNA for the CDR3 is TGTGCCATCAGTGACTCTAGCGTTCGCACAGATACGCAGTATTTT. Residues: CAISDSSVRTDTQYF.